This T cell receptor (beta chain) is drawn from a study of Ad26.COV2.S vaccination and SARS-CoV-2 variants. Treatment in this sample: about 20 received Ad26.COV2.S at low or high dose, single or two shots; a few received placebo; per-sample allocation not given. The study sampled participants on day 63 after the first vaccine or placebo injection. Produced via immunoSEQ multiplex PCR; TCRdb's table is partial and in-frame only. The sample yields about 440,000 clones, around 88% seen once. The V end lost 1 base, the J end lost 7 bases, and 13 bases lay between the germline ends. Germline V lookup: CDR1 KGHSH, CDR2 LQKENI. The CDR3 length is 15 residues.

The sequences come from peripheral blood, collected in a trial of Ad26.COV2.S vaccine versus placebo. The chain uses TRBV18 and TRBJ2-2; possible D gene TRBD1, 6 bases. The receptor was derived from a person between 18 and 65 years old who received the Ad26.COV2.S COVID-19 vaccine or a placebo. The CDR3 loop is CASSPLGHGIGELFF. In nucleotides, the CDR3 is TGTGCCAGCTCACCACTGGGACACGGCATCGGGGAGCTGTTTTTT.